Below are 4 T cell receptor beta chains sequenced from a single sample in a study of read filtering for tumor transcriptome and immune sequencing (dated by TCRdb to the early 2020s). The listed sequencing device is Illumina HiSeq 4000. Starting from approximately 0.4 ug RNA, TCR libraries were constructed with the Immunoverse kit using molecular barcoded adaptors that cover the alpha/delta and beta/gamma chains. TCRdb trimmed the raw reads at Q25, called clones with MiXCR and kept productive beta chains. Rows matching on CDR3 protein sequence are summarized as one entry with the most common DNA and genes. The sample records tens of thousands of distinct CDR3 sequences, approximately 18% of which are singletons. The ten largest clones capture just over 15% of the sample. Material for sequencing was a population of CD138-negative cells sorted from bone marrow. In light of the paper, this sample's cell subset or site label describes: bone marrow mononuclear cells depleted of CD138+ plasma/myeloma cells by negative magnetic selection. Source of these receptors: a donor at least 40 years old with multiple myeloma.

In its sample, this clonotype was seen many times. The chain has TRBV10-3 and TRBJ1-2; possibly TRBD1 for D (5 bases). The CDR3 contains 12 residues. Germline assignment: CDR1 ENHRY and CDR2 SYGVKD. Deletions cut 11 bases from V and 4 bases from J, with 14 bases between. CDR3 amino acids: CAAQGSGYGYTF. The DNA of the CDR3 is TGTGCCGCCCAGGGTTCAGGCTATGGCTACACCTTC.

Ten or more counts support this clonotype. This chain connects TRBV29-1 to TRBJ2-2; D is unresolved. The CDR3 loop spans 13 amino acids. V gave up 4 bases and J gave up 2 bases, with 8 bases separating them. Germline-derived CDR1 and CDR2 are SQVTM and ANQGSEA. The CDR3 DNA reads TGCAGCGTTGGTCAGCTAAACACCGGGGAGCTGTTTTTT. Translated, it gives CSVGQLNTGELFF.

A few counts support this clonotype. Relative to the germline gene, one junction end is altered; a read error may explain this. The CDR3 DNA reads as TGCAGCGTTGAAGATTCAGGCCCCCCGGACTTC. As protein: CSVEDSGPPDF. The chain links TRBV29-1 to TRBJ2-5; no definite D call. Germline V gene sequence: CDR1 SQVTM, CDR2 ANQGSEA. This CDR3 is 11 amino acids long.

This clonotype has only one observation. A read error may explain this, as a much larger clone is one base away. The genes are TRBV7-2 and TRBJ2-3; 8 nucleotides align to TRBD2. Germline values: CDR1 SGHTA, CDR2 FQGNSA. There are 16 residues in the CDR3. The V and J ends lost 5 bases and 4 bases, in that order; junction bases with no gene match: 11. The CDR3 spells CASSLLAATSADTQYF. The CDR3 DNA follows: TGTGCCAGCAGCCTACTAGCGGCTACTAGCGCAGATACGCAGTATTTT.